A single sample is the source of the 3 T cell receptor beta chains below, sequenced in a study of follicular helper T cells after annual influenza vaccination. Time point denoted: 2013-2014 season, 7 days after vaccination. Clones were read by immunoSEQ multiplex PCR, and TCRdb kept only the in-frame ones, dropping some. Of thousands of clones listed, 83% are singletons. The sample here was CXCR5+ CD38- circulating T follicular helper cells from blood, taken 7 days after influenza vaccination. The subset is: circulating Tfh, non-naive CD4+CXCR5+PD-1+ (ICOS+CD38+ or ICOS-CD38-). The origin of the receptors is an adult who received the influenza vaccine.

V gene TRBV11-2 combines with J gene TRBJ2-6; possibly TRBD2 for D (5 bases). From germline, CDR1 is SGHAT and CDR2 FQNNGV. The germline V and J ends were trimmed by 6 bases and 2 bases, with 5 bases remaining between them. This CDR3 spans 13 amino acids. In DNA form, the CDR3 reads TGTGCCAGCAGGAGGGCTGGGGCCAACGTCCTGACTTTC. Its translation: CASRRAGANVLTF.

This clone occurred a few times. J is TRBJ1-6 and V is TRBV6-1, with D possibly being TRBD1 (6 bases). The V and J ends lost 0 bases and 7 bases respectively, with 10 bases between them. CDR3 size: 15 residues. Germline lookup yields CDR1 MNHNS and CDR2 SASEGT. In DNA, the CDR3 is TGTGCCAGCAGTGAAGCCGGACAGCTGAATTCACCCCTCCACTTT. Amino acid sequence: CASSEAGQLNSPLHF.

The V call is TRBV18, the J call TRBJ1-5; D gene ambiguous. This CDR3 region has 15 residues. Trimming took 4 bases from V and 7 from J, leaving 17 bases between them. Germline CDR1 is KGHSH and CDR2 is LQKENI. The CDR3: CASSQGWEGGQPQHF. The CDR3 DNA reads as TGTGCCAGCTCACAGGGTTGGGAGGGAGGACAGCCCCAGCATTTT.